This TCR beta chain came from a study of shared clonotypes between healthy human individuals. With V trimmed by 3 bases and J by 3 bases, 2 bases remained unmatched. The CDR3 spans 13 residues. Looked up from germline, CDR1 is SGHAT and CDR2 is FQNNGV. Repertoires were generated with immunoSEQ multiplex PCR, while TCRdb's copy carries only in-frame clones and drops some. This table has 1.5 million to 1.9 million clones, 95% to 99% appearing once. This clone was detected only once. Sequenced sample: naive CD4+ T cells sorted from blood. As for subset: CD45RA+ positively selected. The origin of this receptor is a man in his thirties or forties in good health. V is TRBV11-2 and J is TRBJ2-7, with 7 bases matching TRBD1. The CDR3 region is CASSFGQVYEQYF. DNA for the CDR3: TGTGCCAGCAGCTTTGGACAGGTCTACGAGCAGTACTTC.